The sequence of this T cell receptor (beta chain) was determined in a study of technical replicates of blood from a handful of donors. The repertoire was sequenced with immunoSEQ multiplex PCR; TCRdb's copy has only in-frame clones and lacks some. This table holds tens of thousands of clones, 92% found once. Sequenced input: T cells isolated from PBMCs. The clonotype was recovered from a human donor in good health.

The CDR3 region is CASSIRAGGWETQYF. For the CDR3, the DNA is TGTGCCAGTAGTATTAGGGCGGGGGGCTGGGAGACCCAGTACTTC. The chain combines TRBV19 with TRBJ2-5; 8 bases match TRBD2. V dropped 3 bases and J dropped 5; count of bases not matched to a gene: 8. Germline V lookup: CDR1 LNHDA, CDR2 SQIVND (reference sequence). This CDR3 contains 15 residues.